Listed below are T cell receptor beta chains from one sample, sequenced in a study of technical replicates of blood from a handful of donors. TCRdb keeps only in-frame clones here, not all; method: immunoSEQ multiplex PCR. The sample holds about 34,000 clones, 90% to 95% seen once. The specimen was PBMCs. These receptors were taken from a human donor in good health. Some clones in this sample may be carry-over from other donors' samples. Each CDR3 is given without its conserved first and last residue. Each record gives: V gene, D gene, J gene, CDR3 protein. A D gene is named only where the DNA matches it firmly.

>TRBV5-5|TRBD1|TRBJ1-2
ASSPTERTGGNYGYT
>TRBV27|-|TRBJ1-1
ASSLGQSRNTEAF
>TRBV18|-|TRBJ1-5
ASSPFYSNQPQH
>TRBV4-2|-|TRBJ2-7
ASSQDGGAKQY
>TRBV4-3|TRBD1|TRBJ2-3
ASSQADRGADTQY
>TRBV19|TRBD1|TRBJ2-3
ASSRDTGVWTDTQY
>TRBV6-6|TRBD1|TRBJ1-1
ASSLGTGFVSEAF
>TRBV5-1|TRBD2|TRBJ2-1
ASSKGLAAYEQF
>TRBV6-5|TRBD1|TRBJ1-1
ASSNPQGGTEAF
>TRBV29-1|-|TRBJ2-7
SAGHTEQY
>TRBV10-3|-|TRBJ1-6
AIRQDSSYNSPLH
>TRBV20-1|-|TRBJ2-5
SAVQSETQY
>TRBV5-4|TRBD1|TRBJ1-6
ASSLGTGRNSPLH
>TRBV15|TRBD1|TRBJ2-3
ATKLGQGVTDTQY
>TRBV15|-|TRBJ1-5
ATSRDFGEPQH
>TRBV11-1|TRBD1|TRBJ2-7
ASSLEGQGAYEQY
>TRBV19|-|TRBJ1-1
ASSSTLRVNTEAF
>TRBV6-5|-|TRBJ1-3
ASGPSRTLGNTIY